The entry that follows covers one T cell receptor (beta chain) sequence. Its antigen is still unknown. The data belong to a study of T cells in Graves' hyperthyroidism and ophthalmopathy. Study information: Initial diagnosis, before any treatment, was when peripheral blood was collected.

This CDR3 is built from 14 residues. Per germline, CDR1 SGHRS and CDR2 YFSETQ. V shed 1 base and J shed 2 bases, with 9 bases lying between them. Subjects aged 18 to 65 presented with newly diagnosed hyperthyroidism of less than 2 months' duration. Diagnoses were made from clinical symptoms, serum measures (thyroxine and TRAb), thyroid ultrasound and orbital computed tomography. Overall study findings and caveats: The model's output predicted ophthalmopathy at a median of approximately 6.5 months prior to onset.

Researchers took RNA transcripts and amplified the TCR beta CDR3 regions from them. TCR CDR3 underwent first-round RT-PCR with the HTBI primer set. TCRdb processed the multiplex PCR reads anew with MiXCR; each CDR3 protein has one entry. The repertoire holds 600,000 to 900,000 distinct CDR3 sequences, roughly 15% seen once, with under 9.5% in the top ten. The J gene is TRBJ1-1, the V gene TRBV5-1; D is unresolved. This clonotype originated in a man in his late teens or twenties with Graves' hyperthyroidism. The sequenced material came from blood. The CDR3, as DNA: TGCGCCAGCAGCTTGAATTCAGGAAACACTGAAGCTTTCTTT. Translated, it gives CASSLNSGNTEAFF.